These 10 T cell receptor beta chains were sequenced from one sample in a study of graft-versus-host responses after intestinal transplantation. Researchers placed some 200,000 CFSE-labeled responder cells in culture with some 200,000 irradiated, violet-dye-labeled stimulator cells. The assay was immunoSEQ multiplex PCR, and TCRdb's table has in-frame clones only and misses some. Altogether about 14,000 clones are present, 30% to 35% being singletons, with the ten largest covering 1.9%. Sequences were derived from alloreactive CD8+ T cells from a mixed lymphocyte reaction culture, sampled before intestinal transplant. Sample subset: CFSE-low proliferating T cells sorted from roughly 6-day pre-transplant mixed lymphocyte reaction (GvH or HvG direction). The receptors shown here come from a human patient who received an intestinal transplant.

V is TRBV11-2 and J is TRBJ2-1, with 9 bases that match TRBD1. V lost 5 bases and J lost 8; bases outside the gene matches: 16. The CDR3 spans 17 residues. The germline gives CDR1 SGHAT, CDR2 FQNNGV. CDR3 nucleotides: TGTGCCAGCAGCCCGGGACAGGGTTCCCCTTCTCGGCATGAGCAGTTCTTC. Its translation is CASSPGQGSPSRHEQFF.

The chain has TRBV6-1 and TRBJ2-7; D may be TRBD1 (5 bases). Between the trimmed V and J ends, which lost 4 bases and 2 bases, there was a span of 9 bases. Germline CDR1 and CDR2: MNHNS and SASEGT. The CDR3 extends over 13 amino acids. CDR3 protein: CASSGGVTYEQYF. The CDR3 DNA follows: TGTGCCAGCAGTGGGGGCGTTACCTACGAGCAGTACTTC.

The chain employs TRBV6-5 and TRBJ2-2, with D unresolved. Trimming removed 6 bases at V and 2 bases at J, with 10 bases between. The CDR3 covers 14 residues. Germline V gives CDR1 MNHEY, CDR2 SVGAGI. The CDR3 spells CASSPLLNTGELFF. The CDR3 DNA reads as TGTGCCAGCAGCCCCCTTCTAAACACCGGGGAGCTGTTTTTT.

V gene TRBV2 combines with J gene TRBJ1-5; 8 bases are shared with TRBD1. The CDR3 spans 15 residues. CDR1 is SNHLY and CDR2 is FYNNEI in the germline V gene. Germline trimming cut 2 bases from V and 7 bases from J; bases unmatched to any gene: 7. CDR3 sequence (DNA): TGTGCCAGCAGTGAAACGCAGGGGGCCAGGCAGCCCCAGCATTTT. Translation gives CASSETQGARQPQHF.

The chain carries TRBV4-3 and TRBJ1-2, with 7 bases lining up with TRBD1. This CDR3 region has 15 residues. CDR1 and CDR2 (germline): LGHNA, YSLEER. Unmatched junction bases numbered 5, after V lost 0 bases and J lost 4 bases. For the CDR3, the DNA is TGCGCCAGCAGCCAAGACCCCGACAGGGCCTATGGCTACACCTTC. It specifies CASSQDPDRAYGYTF.

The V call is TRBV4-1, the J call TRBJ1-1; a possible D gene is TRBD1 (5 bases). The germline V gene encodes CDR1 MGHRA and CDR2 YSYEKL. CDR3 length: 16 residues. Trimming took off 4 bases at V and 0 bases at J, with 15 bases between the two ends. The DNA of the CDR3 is TGCGCCAGCAGCCCCCCCCTGGAGGGGATGAACACTGAAGCTTTCTTT. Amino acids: CASSPPLEGMNTEAFF.

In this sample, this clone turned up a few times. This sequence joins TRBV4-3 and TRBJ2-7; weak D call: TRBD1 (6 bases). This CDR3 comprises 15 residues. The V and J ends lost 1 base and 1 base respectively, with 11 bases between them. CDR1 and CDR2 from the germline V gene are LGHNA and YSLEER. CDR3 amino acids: CASSQALGTSYEQYF. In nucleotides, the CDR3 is TGCGCCAGCAGCCAAGCCCTGGGGACATCCTACGAGCAGTACTTC.

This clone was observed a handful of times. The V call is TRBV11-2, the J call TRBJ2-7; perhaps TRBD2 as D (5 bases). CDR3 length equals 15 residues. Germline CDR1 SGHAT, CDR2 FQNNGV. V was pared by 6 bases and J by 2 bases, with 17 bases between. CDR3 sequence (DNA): TGTGCCAGCAGGATAGCGCCTATAGAAGCCTACGAGCAGTACTTC. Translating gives CASRIAPIEAYEQYF.

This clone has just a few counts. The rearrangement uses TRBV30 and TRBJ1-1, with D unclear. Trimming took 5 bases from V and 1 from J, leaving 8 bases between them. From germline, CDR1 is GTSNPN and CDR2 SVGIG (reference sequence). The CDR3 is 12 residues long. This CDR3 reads CAWSPGNTEAFF. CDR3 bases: TGTGCCTGGTCGCCGGGGAACACTGAAGCTTTCTTT.

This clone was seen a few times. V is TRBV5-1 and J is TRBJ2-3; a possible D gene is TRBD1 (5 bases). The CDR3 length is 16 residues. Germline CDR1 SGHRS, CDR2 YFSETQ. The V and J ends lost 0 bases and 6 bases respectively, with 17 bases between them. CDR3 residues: CASSLGSVTVGDTQYF. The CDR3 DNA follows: TGCGCCAGCAGCTTGGGATCCGTGACAGTTGGGGATACGCAGTATTTT.